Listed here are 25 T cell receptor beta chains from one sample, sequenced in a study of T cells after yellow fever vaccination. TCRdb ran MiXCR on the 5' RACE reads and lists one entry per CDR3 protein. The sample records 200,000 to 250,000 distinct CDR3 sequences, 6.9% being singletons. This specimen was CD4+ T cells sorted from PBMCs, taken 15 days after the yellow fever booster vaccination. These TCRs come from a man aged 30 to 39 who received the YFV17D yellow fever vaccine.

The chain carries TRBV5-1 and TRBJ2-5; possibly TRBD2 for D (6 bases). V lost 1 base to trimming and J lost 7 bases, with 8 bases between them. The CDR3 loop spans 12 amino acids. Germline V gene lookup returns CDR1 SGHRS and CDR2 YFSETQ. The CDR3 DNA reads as TGCGCCAGCAGCTTGTCGGAGGGGACCCAGTACTTC. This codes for CASSLSEGTQYF.

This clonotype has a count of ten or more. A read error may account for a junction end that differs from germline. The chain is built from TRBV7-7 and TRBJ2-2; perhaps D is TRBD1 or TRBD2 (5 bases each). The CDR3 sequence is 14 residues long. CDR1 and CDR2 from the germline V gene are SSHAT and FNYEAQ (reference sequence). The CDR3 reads CASSLGANTGELFF. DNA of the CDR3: TGTGCTAGCAGCTTGGGGGCGAACACCGGGGAGCTGTTTTTT. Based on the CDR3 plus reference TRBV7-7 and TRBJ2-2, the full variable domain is GAGVSQSPRYKVTKRGQDVTLRCDPISSHATLYWYQQALGQGPEFLTYFNYEAQPDKSGLPSDRFSAERPEGSISTLTIQRTEQRDSAMYRCASSLGANTGELFFGEGSRLTVL.

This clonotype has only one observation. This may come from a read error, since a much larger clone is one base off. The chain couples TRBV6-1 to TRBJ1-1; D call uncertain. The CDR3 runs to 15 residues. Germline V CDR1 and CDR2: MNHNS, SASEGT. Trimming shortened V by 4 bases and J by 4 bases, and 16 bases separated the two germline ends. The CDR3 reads CASSGSVRVITEAFF. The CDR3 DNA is TGTGCCAGCAGTGGGAGTGTACGGGTGATCACTGAAGCTTTCTTT.

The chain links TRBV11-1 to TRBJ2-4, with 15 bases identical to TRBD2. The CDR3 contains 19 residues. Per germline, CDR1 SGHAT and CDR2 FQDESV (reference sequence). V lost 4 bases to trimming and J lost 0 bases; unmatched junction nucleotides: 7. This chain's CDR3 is CASSYGLAGGPIAKNIQYF. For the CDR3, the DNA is TGTGCCAGCAGCTATGGACTAGCGGGAGGGCCCATAGCCAAAAACATTCAGTACTTC.

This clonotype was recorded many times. DNA for the CDR3: TGTGCCAGCAGCCTCGGACAGAATCAGCCCCAGCATTTT. As protein: CASSLGQNQPQHF. The chain combines TRBV11-2 with TRBJ1-5; tentatively, D is TRBD1 (6 bases). The germline gives CDR1 SGHAT, CDR2 FQNNGV. This CDR3 region has 13 residues. Trimming removed 5 bases from V and 4 bases from J, with 9 bases in between.

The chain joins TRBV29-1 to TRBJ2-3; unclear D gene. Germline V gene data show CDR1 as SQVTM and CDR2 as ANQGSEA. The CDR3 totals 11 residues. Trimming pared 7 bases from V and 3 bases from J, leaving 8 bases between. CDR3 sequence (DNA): TGCAGCGGAACCCCTACAGATACGCAGTATTTT. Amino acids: CSGTPTDTQYF.

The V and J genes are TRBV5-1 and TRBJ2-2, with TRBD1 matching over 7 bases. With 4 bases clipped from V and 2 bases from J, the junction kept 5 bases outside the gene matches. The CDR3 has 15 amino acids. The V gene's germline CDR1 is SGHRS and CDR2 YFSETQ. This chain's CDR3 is CASSKTGFNTGELFF. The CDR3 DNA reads TGCGCCAGCAGCAAGACAGGGTTCAACACCGGGGAGCTGTTTTTT.

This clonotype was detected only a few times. CDR3 amino acids: CAWSPGANVLTF. The CDR3 DNA is TGTGCCTGGAGCCCCGGGGCCAACGTCCTGACTTTC. The chain combines TRBV30 with TRBJ2-6; D is unresolved. Germline V CDR1 and CDR2: GTSNPN, SVGIG (reference sequence). Trimming took off 3 bases at V and 4 bases at J, with 4 bases between the two ends. The CDR3 spans 12 residues.

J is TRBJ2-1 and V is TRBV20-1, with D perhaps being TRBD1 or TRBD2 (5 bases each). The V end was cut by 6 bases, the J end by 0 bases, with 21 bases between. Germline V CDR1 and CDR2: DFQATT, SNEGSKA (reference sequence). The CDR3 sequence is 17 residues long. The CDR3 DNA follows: TGCAGTGCCATTACCCAGAGGGGCCGAAGCTCCTACAATGAGCAGTTCTTC. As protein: CSAITQRGRSSYNEQFF.

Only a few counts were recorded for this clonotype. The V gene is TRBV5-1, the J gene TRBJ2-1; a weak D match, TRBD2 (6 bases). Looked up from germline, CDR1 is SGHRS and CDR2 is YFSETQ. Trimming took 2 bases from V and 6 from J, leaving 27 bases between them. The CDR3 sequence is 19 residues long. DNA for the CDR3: TGCGCCAGCAGCTTCTCTCTTAGCGGCAGCGCCGTAAGATCCAATGAGCAGTTCTTC. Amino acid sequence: CASSFSLSGSAVRSNEQFF.

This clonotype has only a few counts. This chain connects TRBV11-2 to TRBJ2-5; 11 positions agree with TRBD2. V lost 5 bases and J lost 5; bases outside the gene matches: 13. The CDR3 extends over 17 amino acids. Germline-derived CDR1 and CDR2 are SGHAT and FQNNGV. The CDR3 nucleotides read TGTGCCAGCAGCGGGTCACCGGGACTAGCGGCACGGGAGACCCAGTACTTC. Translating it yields CASSGSPGLAARETQYF.

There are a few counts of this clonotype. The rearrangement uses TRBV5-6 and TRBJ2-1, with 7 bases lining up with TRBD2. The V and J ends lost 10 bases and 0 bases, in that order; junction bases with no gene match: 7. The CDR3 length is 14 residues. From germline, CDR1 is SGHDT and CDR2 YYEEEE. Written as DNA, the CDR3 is TGTGCCTTATCGCGGGGGAGCTCCTACAATGAGCAGTTCTTC. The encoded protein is CALSRGSSYNEQFF.

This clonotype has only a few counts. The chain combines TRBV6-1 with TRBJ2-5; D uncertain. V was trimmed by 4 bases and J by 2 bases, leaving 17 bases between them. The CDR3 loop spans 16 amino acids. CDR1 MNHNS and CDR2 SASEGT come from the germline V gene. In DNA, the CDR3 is TGTGCCAGCAGTGGAACAATCCCGTCCGTTCAAGAGACCCAGTACTTC. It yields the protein CASSGTIPSVQETQYF.

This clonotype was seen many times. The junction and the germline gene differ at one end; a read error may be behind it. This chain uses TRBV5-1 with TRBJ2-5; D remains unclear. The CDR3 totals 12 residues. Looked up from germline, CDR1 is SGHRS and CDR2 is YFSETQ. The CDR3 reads CASSLGRETQYF. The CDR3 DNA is TGTGCCAGCAGCTTAGGACGGGAGACCCAGTACTTC. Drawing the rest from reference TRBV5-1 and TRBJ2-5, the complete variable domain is KAGVTQTPRYLIKTRGQQVTLSCSPISGHRSVSWYQQTPGQGLQFLFEYFSETQRNKGNFPGRFSGRQFSNSRSEMNVSTLELGDSALYLCASSLGRETQYFGPGTRLLVL.

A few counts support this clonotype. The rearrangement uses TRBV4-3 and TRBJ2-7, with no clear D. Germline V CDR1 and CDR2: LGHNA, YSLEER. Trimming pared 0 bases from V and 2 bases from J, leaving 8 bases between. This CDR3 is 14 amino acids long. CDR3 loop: CASSQDTRTYEQYF. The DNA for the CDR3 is TGCGCCAGCAGCCAAGACACGAGAACCTACGAGCAGTACTTC.

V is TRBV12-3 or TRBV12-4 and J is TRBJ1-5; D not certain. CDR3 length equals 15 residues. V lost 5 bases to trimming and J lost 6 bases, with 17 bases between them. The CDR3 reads CASSAGSLGFQPQHF. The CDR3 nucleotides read TGTGCCAGCAGTGCGGGGTCTTTAGGGTTTCAGCCCCAGCATTTT.

CDR3 bases: TGTGCCAGCTCACCACCGGAGGGACAGGGAGTTGTAGCTTTCTTT. Encoded protein: CASSPPEGQGVVAFF. The rearrangement joins TRBV18 to TRBJ1-1, with 9 bases identical to TRBD1. This CDR3 comprises 15 residues. Germline-derived CDR1 and CDR2 are KGHSH and LQKENI. The V segment lost 0 bases and the J segment 10 bases; nucleotides outside the gene matches: 9.

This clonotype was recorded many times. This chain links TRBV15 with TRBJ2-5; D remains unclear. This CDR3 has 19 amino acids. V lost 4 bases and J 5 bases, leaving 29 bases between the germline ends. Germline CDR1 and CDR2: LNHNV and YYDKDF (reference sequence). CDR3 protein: CATSTVRLLSESGDETQYF. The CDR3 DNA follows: TGTGCCACCAGCACGGTGAGGCTTTTGTCGGAGTCCGGTGACGAGACCCAGTACTTC.

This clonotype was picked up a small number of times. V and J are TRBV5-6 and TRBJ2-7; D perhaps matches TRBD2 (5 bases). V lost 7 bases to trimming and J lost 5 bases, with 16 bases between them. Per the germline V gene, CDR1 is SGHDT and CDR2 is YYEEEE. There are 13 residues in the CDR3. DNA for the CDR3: TGTGCCAGCTCTCGGGATTCTCACGACGAGCAGTACTTC. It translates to CASSRDSHDEQYF.

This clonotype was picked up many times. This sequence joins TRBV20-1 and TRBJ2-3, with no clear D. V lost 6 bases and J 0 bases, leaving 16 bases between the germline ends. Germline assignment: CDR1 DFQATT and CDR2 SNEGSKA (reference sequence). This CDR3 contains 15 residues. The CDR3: CSASGVYGSTDTQYF. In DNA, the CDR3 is TGCAGTGCCTCTGGTGTCTATGGAAGCACAGATACGCAGTATTTT.

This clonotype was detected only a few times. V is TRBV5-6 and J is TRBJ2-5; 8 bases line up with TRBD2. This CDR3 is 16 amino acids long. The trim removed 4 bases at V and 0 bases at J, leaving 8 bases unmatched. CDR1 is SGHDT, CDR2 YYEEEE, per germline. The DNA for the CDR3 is TGTGCCAGCAGCCTGACTAGCGCGAAGTACCAAGAGACCCAGTACTTC. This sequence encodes CASSLTSAKYQETQYF.

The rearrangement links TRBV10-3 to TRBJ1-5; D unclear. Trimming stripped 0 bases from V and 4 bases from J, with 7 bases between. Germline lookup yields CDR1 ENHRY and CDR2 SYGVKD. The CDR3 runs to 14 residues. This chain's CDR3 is CAISESADNQPQHF. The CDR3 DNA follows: TGTGCCATCAGTGAGTCGGCTGATAATCAGCCCCAGCATTTT.

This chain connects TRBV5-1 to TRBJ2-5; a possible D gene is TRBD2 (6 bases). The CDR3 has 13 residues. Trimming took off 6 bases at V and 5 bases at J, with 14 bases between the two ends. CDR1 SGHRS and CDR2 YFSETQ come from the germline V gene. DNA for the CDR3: TGCGCCAGCACCGGGACTGTTGGGGAGACCCAGTACTTC. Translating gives CASTGTVGETQYF. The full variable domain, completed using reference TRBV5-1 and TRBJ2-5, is KAGVTQTPRYLIKTRGQQVTLSCSPISGHRSVSWYQQTPGQGLQFLFEYFSETQRNKGNFPGRFSGRQFSNSRSEMNVSTLELGDSALYLCASTGTVGETQYFGPGTRLLVL.

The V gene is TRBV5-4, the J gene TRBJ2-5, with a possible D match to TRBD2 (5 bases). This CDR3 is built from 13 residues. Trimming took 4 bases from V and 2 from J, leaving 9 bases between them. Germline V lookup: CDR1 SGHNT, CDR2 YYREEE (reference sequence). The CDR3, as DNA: TGTGCCAGCAGCAGACCGGGACAAGAGACCCAGTACTTC. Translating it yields CASSRPGQETQYF.

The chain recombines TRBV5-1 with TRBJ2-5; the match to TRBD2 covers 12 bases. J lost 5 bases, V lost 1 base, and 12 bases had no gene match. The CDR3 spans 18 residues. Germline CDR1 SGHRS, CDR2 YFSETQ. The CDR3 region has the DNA TGCGCCAGCAGCTTGATGTCTAGCGGGAGGGCCAAGCGGGAGACCCAGTACTTC. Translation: CASSLMSSGRAKRETQYF.